This TCR beta chain came from a study of beta chain features in type 1 diabetes. This clone was picked up many times. The investigators reverse transcribed all of the isolated RNA, so they sequenced expressed TCRB transcripts. Some clones are missing from TCRdb's copy, which holds only in-frame ones; the method was immunoSEQ multiplex PCR. The repertoire includes about 140,000 clones, around a tenth of them detected once, and 0.65% sits in the top ten. CDR3 length: 14 residues. Germline-derived CDR1 and CDR2 are SGHNT and YYREEE (reference sequence). V lost 4 bases and J lost 3, with 13 bases in between.

Specimen: central memory CD4+ T cells from blood. The clonotype originates from a woman in her 40s in good health. The rearrangement joins TRBV5-4 to TRBJ1-1; D perhaps matches TRBD1 (6 bases). The CDR3 spells CASSPPDRYTEAFF. The DNA of the CDR3 is TGTGCCAGCAGCCCCCCGGACAGATACACTGAAGCTTTCTTT.